The next 25 T cell receptor beta chains were all read from a single sample in a study of cytomegalovirus exposure and HLA in healthy donors (dated by TCRdb to about 2017). The library was obtained by the immunoSEQ multiplex PCR assay. TCRdb retrieved this table from immuneACCESS and kept in-frame rearrangements only. Not all clones are present; in checked studies, unresolved V genes account for under half, and no reason is known for the remainder. A total of about 58,000 clones appear in this sample, roughly 90% of them only once. The ten most abundant clones make up more than 1% of the sample. Specimen: PBMCs. These receptor sequences come from a man between 18 and 35 years old in good health and CMV-seronegative.

This clone appeared a single time. The V and J genes are TRBV4-2 and TRBJ2-2; 11 bases are a match to TRBD2. The ends lost 2 bases at V and 2 bases at J; junction bases unmatched: 16. Looked up from germline, CDR1 is LGHNA and CDR2 is YNFKEQ. CDR3 length: 21 residues. CDR3 amino acids: CASSQPYGTSGATTNTGELFF. Here the CDR3 DNA reads TGTGCCAGCAGCCAACCATACGGGACTAGCGGAGCAACTACTAACACCGGGGAGCTGTTTTTT.

The rearrangement uses TRBV19 and TRBJ2-5; 9 bases fit TRBD2. Per germline, CDR1 LNHDA and CDR2 SQIVND (reference sequence). The J segment lost 3 bases and the V segment lost 7 bases, leaving 9 bases of the junction unmatched. The CDR3 spans 15 residues. The CDR3 reads CASNMAGGPEETQYF. DNA of the CDR3: TGTGCCAGTAACATGGCGGGAGGGCCAGAAGAGACCCAGTACTTC.

The J gene is TRBJ2-1, the V gene TRBV27; D is possibly TRBD2 (6 bases). V lost 8 bases to trimming and J lost 0 bases, with 14 bases between them. This CDR3 contains 15 residues. Looked up from germline, CDR1 is MNHEY and CDR2 is SMNVEV (reference sequence). The CDR3 sequence is CASSPGDLSYNEQFF. In DNA, the CDR3 is TGTGCCAGCTCTCCGGGAGACCTCTCCTACAATGAGCAGTTCTTC.

The V and J genes are TRBV6-5 and TRBJ2-7, with 8 bases aligning to TRBD1. This CDR3 spans 14 amino acids. Germline V CDR1 and CDR2: MNHEY, SVGAGI. V dropped 0 bases and J dropped 5; count of bases not matched to a gene: 3. In DNA form, the CDR3 reads TGTGCCAGCAGTTACTCGACAGGGGACCACGAGCAGTACTTC. As protein: CASSYSTGDHEQYF.

The V call is TRBV7-9, the J call TRBJ2-1, with D hard to call. Germline CDR1 is SEHNR and CDR2 is FQNEAQ (reference sequence). The length of the CDR3 is 15 residues. V lost 3 bases, J lost 0 bases, and 9 bases lay in between. CDR3 nucleotides: TGTGCCAGCAGCTTGGGTAGCCACTCCTACAATGAGCAGTTCTTC. Amino acids: CASSLGSHSYNEQFF.

The chain employs TRBV5-5 and TRBJ2-1; 8 bases fit TRBD2. J gave up 7 bases and V 4 bases, and 10 bases lay outside the gene matches. This CDR3 comprises 15 residues. Germline CDR1 SGHKS, CDR2 YYEKEE (reference sequence). CDR3: CASSLSGDTGNEQFF. Written as DNA, the CDR3 is TGTGCCAGCAGCCTTAGCGGGGACACGGGGAATGAGCAGTTCTTC.

V is TRBV4-2 and J is TRBJ1-1; D not resolved. This CDR3 contains 13 residues. CDR1 and CDR2 from the germline V gene are LGHNA and YNFKEQ. V lost 3 bases and J 6 bases, leaving 11 bases between the germline ends. DNA for the CDR3: TGTGCCAGCAGCCAGGAGGGTTCTGCTGAAGCTTTCTTT. It specifies CASSQEGSAEAFF.

This chain connects TRBV28 to TRBJ2-3, with D unresolved. Germline V gene data show CDR1 as MDHEN and CDR2 as SYDVKM. The CDR3 spans 12 residues. V shed 5 bases and J shed 2 bases, with 5 bases lying between them. CDR3 loop: CASSINTDTQYF. CDR3 DNA sequence: TGTGCCAGCAGTATAAACACAGATACGCAGTATTTT.

This sequence joins TRBV9 and TRBJ2-1, with D maybe TRBD1 (5 bases). V gave up 0 bases and J gave up 0 bases, with 7 bases separating them. Germline V CDR1 and CDR2: SGDLS, YYNGEE. The CDR3 loop spans 15 amino acids. CDR3 amino acids: CASSVGTSSYNEQFF. The CDR3 coding sequence is TGTGCCAGCAGCGTAGGGACAAGCTCCTACAATGAGCAGTTCTTC.

V usage is TRBV27 and J usage is TRBJ2-5; TRBD1 matches 9 bases. The CDR3 extends over 14 amino acids. Germline-derived CDR1 and CDR2 are MNHEY and SMNVEV (reference sequence). V lost 10 bases and J lost 4; bases outside the gene matches: 10. CDR3 in DNA: TGTGCCAACTCGTTGACAGGGGGAGGAGAGACCCAGTACTTC. Its protein is CANSLTGGGETQYF.

In this sample, this clone turned up a few times. This rearrangement joins TRBV30 to TRBJ1-1; no firm D call. Germline CDR1 is GTSNPN and CDR2 is SVGIG (reference sequence). V was cut by 1 base and J by 6 bases, with 6 bases left in between. The CDR3 has 11 amino acids. The CDR3 protein is CAWSGASEAFF. In nucleotides, the CDR3 is TGTGCCTGGAGTGGGGCGTCTGAAGCTTTCTTT.

This chain connects TRBV28 to TRBJ2-1; D call uncertain. Germline lookup yields CDR1 MDHEN and CDR2 SYDVKM. V was pared by 5 bases and J by 2 bases, with 13 bases between. The CDR3 runs 15 residues. Here the CDR3 DNA reads TGTGCCAGCAGTCCAAACACACATACCTACAATGAGCAGTTCTTC. Amino acids: CASSPNTHTYNEQFF.

A single count supports this clone. This chain joins TRBV5-8 and TRBJ1-5; D gene uncertain. The CDR3 covers 13 residues. V was shortened by 0 bases and J by 2 bases, with 3 bases between the two germline ends. Germline-derived CDR1 and CDR2 are SGHTS and YDEGEE. The CDR3 spells CASSLAGNQPQHF. CDR3 bases: TGTGCCAGCAGCTTGGCCGGCAATCAGCCCCAGCATTTT.

V usage is TRBV4-1 and J usage is TRBJ2-7; TRBD1 agrees at 7 bases. Germline V gene data show CDR1 as MGHRA and CDR2 as YSYEKL. The CDR3 is 15 amino acids. J gave up 3 bases and V 2 bases, and 7 bases lay outside the gene matches. The CDR3 protein is CASSQIRGLGYEQYF. In nucleotides, the CDR3 is TGCGCCAGCAGCCAAATCAGGGGGTTGGGCTACGAGCAGTACTTC.

This clone has a single count. The chain joins TRBV6-6 to TRBJ2-1, with 7 nucleotides matching TRBD2. CDR1 is MNHNY, CDR2 SVGAGI, per germline (reference sequence). The V and J ends lost 0 bases and 6 bases, in that order; junction bases with no gene match: 5. This CDR3 has 15 residues. The CDR3 nucleotides read TGTGCCAGCAGTTACTCTACGGGAGGCGGCAATGAGCAGTTCTTC. This encodes CASSYSTGGGNEQFF.

This clone was counted a few times. V and J are TRBV7-9 and TRBJ2-2, with TRBD2 matching over 12 bases. The CDR3 contains 16 residues. CDR1 SEHNR and CDR2 FQNEAQ come from the germline V gene (reference sequence). The V and J ends lost 4 bases and 3 bases, in that order; junction bases with no gene match: 3. The CDR3 region is CASSSSGRADTGELFF. In nucleotides, the CDR3 is TGTGCCAGCAGCTCTAGCGGGAGGGCTGACACCGGGGAGCTGTTTTTT.

The chain carries TRBV6-4 and TRBJ2-3; 11 bases align to TRBD2. The CDR3 extends over 15 amino acids. Germline assignment: CDR1 MRHNA and CDR2 SNTAGT. V trimming: 6 bases; J trimming: 1 base; junction bases outside the gene matches: 3. DNA of the CDR3: TGTGCCAGCAGGGCGACTAGCGGGGGCACAGATACGCAGTATTTT. This gives the protein CASRATSGGTDTQYF.

The CDR3 is CASSQGQSLGNTIYF. CDR3 nucleotide sequence: TGCGCCAGCAGCCAGGGACAGAGCCTTGGAAACACCATATATTTT. The V gene is TRBV4-3, the J gene TRBJ1-3, with TRBD1 matching 7 bases. With V trimmed by 3 bases and J by 3 bases, 5 bases remained unmatched. This CDR3 spans 15 amino acids. Germline loops: CDR1 LGHNA, CDR2 YSLEER.

CDR3 sequence reads: CATTRGRGYEQYF. CDR3 nucleotide sequence: TGTGCCACCACCAGGGGGCGCGGGTACGAGCAGTACTTC. The chain has TRBV28 and TRBJ2-7; 8 bases agree with TRBD1. Germline CDR1 MDHEN, CDR2 SYDVKM. The CDR3 is 13 residues long. V lost 10 bases and J lost 4; bases outside the gene matches: 9. The full variable domain, its missing parts supplied by reference TRBV28 and TRBJ2-7, is DVKVTQSSRYLVKRTGEKVFLECVQDMDHENMFWYRQDPGLGLRLIYFSYDVKMKEKGDIPEGYSVSREKKERFSLILESASTNQTSMYLCATTRGRGYEQYFGPGTRLTVT.

V usage is TRBV4-1 and J usage is TRBJ2-1, with 8 bases fitting TRBD2. V gave up 1 base and J gave up 1 base; unmatched junction bases: 3. The germline V gene encodes CDR1 MGHRA and CDR2 YSYEKL. The CDR3 is made up of 16 amino acids. CDR3 bases: TGCGCCAGCAGCCAAGGGAGCGGGAGTTCCTACAATGAGCAGTTCTTC. Encoded protein: CASSQGSGSSYNEQFF.

The chain recombines TRBV6-5 with TRBJ2-3, with D possibly being TRBD1 (5 bases). From germline, CDR1 is MNHEY and CDR2 SVGAGI. The V end lost 6 bases, the J end lost 4 bases, and 17 bases lay between the germline ends. CDR3 length: 15 residues. As DNA, the CDR3 is TGTGCCAGCAGGTACCTCAGGGTTTCGCCAGATACGCAGTATTTT. Translation: CASRYLRVSPDTQYF.

This chain connects TRBV27 to TRBJ2-1; maybe TRBD2 (6 bases). Germline CDR1 reads MNHEY; CDR2 reads SMNVEV (reference sequence). The CDR3 is 16 residues long. Trimming left V 1 base short and J 0 bases short, with 10 bases between. CDR3 DNA sequence: TGTGCCAGCAGTTTATATGCCGGGAGCTCCTACAATGAGCAGTTCTTC. Translation gives CASSLYAGSSYNEQFF.

The V gene is TRBV4-2, the J gene TRBJ2-3; 7 nucleotides match TRBD2. CDR3 length: 16 amino acids. CDR1 is LGHNA, CDR2 YNFKEQ, per germline. V lost 3 bases and J lost 1; bases outside the gene matches: 7. The CDR3 is CASSHQRGEGTDTQYF. CDR3 nucleotides: TGTGCCAGCAGCCACCAGCGGGGAGAGGGCACAGATACGCAGTATTTT.

This chain links TRBV2 with TRBJ1-2, with no clear D. Germline CDR1 reads SNHLY; CDR2 reads FYNNEI. V lost 4 bases and J 8 bases, leaving 14 bases between the germline ends. The CDR3 extends over 13 amino acids. In nucleotides, the CDR3 is TGTGCCAGCAGTGTCGGAGAATCGTACGGCTACACCTTC. Translation: CASSVGESYGYTF.

This chain uses TRBV4-1 with TRBJ2-7; 9 nucleotides agree with TRBD1. Trimming cost V 1 base and J 6 bases; bases outside gene matches: 13. This CDR3 comprises 17 residues. The V gene's germline CDR1 is MGHRA and CDR2 YSYEKL. The CDR3 sequence: CASSQVSRDRAVVEQYF. The CDR3 nucleotides are TGCGCCAGCAGCCAAGTATCCCGGGACAGGGCGGTAGTCGAGCAGTACTTC.